Listed below are T cell receptor beta chains from one sample, sequenced in a study of cytomegalovirus exposure and HLA in healthy donors. The repertoire was sequenced with immunoSEQ multiplex PCR; TCRdb's copy has only in-frame clones and lacks some. The repertoire holds around 150,000 clones, roughly 80% seen once, with less than 2% in the top ten. The sample taken for sequencing was PBMCs. Receptors were obtained from a man aged 35 to 55 in good health and CMV-seronegative. The CDR3 runs from the conserved cysteine through the conserved F or W. D genes are given only for firm matches. Where a row states a size, it is once, few, many or the class of an expanded clone; other rows omit it.

v_call	clone_size	cdr3_length	j_call	d_call	cdr3_nt	cdr3_aa
TRBV5-5	NA	16	TRBJ2-1	TRBD2	TGTGCCAGCAGCTCCCTACTAGCGGGGACCTACAATGAGCAGTTCTTC	CASSSLLAGTYNEQFF
TRBV6-5	once	14	TRBJ2-7	NA	TGTGCCAGCAGTTACTCTAGGCAGGGGTACGAGCAGTACTTC	CASSYSRQGYEQYF
TRBV2	NA	16	TRBJ2-4	TRBD1	TGTGCCAGCAGTCCTAGAGGACAGGGGGTCGAAAACATTCAGTACTTC	CASSPRGQGVENIQYF
TRBV2	NA	15	TRBJ1-5	NA	TGTGCCAGCAGTGAGGGCCGGGCGGGGAATCAGCCCCAGCATTTT	CASSEGRAGNQPQHF
TRBV6-4	NA	16	TRBJ2-7	TRBD2	TGTGCCAGCAGTGACGCCGAGGGACTAGCGGGACGCGAGCAGTACTTC	CASSDAEGLAGREQYF
TRBV14	NA	16	TRBJ2-1	TRBD1	TGTGCCAGCAGCCGCCTCCGGGACAGGGTAGACAATGAGCAGTTCTTC	CASSRLRDRVDNEQFF
TRBV5-4	NA	14	TRBJ2-7	TRBD1	TGTGCCAGCAGCTTGGAGGGACAGGGTCGCGAGCAGTACTTC	CASSLEGQGREQYF
TRBV4-3	NA	16	TRBJ2-1	NA	TGCGCCAGCAGCCAAATGGACAGACATCCCTACAATGAGCAGTTCTTC	CASSQMDRHPYNEQFF
TRBV27	NA	15	TRBJ1-4	TRBD1	TGTGCCAGCACCTCCCACAGGGGCGTTAATGAAAAACTGTTTTTT	CASTSHRGVNEKLFF
TRBV7-8	NA	13	TRBJ2-3	NA	TGTGCCAGCAGCTTAGCTGGGCCAGATACGCAGTATTTT	CASSLAGPDTQYF
TRBV7-2	NA	17	TRBJ2-5	TRBD2	TGTGCCAGCAGCTCGGGACTAGCGGGGCGGGTACAAGAGACCCAGTACTTC	CASSSGLAGRVQETQYF
TRBV2	NA	15	TRBJ1-4	NA	TGTGCCAGCAGTAGACAGGTTTTTACTAATGAAAAACTGTTTTTT	CASSRQVFTNEKLFF
TRBV10-2	NA	15	TRBJ2-1	NA	TGCGCCAGCATATCGACAGGAGCGGTCTACAATGAGCAGTTCTTC	CASISTGAVYNEQFF
TRBV2	NA	15	TRBJ2-5	TRBD2	TGTGCCAGCAGGGCGACTAGCGGGGGGGGTGAGACCCAGTACTTC	CASRATSGGGETQYF
TRBV7-2	NA	14	TRBJ1-6	TRBD1	TGTGCCAGCAGCCCCGGACAGGGTGGGTCACCCCTCCACTTT	CASSPGQGGSPLHF
TRBV28	NA	13	TRBJ1-1	NA	TGTGCCAGCAGACCCCAGGGTAACACTGAAGCTTTCTTT	CASRPQGNTEAFF
TRBV11-2	NA	12	TRBJ2-1	NA	TGTGCCAGCAGCTTTAGTCGGAATGAGCAGTTCTTC	CASSFSRNEQFF
TRBV4-2	few	17	TRBJ1-4	NA	TGTGCCAGCAGCCAAGATCCGGGGTTTGTAACTAATGAAAAACTGTTTTTT	CASSQDPGFVTNEKLFF
TRBV6-5	NA	14	TRBJ1-2	NA	TGTGCCAGCAGTTACAGCGATGCTAACTATGGCTACACCTTC	CASSYSDANYGYTF
TRBV4-3	NA	14	TRBJ2-7	NA	TGCGCCAGCAGCCAAGATAGGGGAGGTGCCGAGCAGTACTTC	CASSQDRGGAEQYF
TRBV10-3	NA	14	TRBJ2-3	NA	TGTGCCACCCGGAGGGCGATGAGCACAGATACGCAGTATTTT	CATRRAMSTDTQYF
TRBV5-1	NA	13	TRBJ2-5	TRBD1	TGCGCCAGCAGCACGGGACAGCAAGAGACCCAGTACTTC	CASSTGQQETQYF
TRBV27	NA	13	TRBJ2-7	TRBD2	TGTGCCAGCAAGACTAGCGGGAGTAGCGAGCAGTACTTC	CASKTSGSSEQYF
TRBV7-9	once	16	TRBJ2-2	NA	TGTGCCAGCAGCCAAAATCAGGGGTCGAGGACCGGGGAGCTGTTTTTT	CASSQNQGSRTGELFF
TRBV15	NA	13	TRBJ1-1	NA	TGTGCCACCAAGGGACATCTGAACACTGAAGCTTTCTTT	CATKGHLNTEAFF
TRBV11-2	NA	16	TRBJ2-7	TRBD2	TGTGCCAGCAGCTTACGTCGAATTGCGGGAGGCTGGGAGCAGTACTTC	CASSLRRIAGGWEQYF
TRBV6-4	few	13	TRBJ1-1	TRBD1	TGTGCCAGCAGAGGACAGGGAGGCACTGAAGCTTTCTTT	CASRGQGGTEAFF
TRBV4-3	NA	15	TRBJ2-7	TRBD2	TGCGCCAGCAGCCAAGGGGCCGGGAGGGCCTACGAGCAGTACTTC	CASSQGAGRAYEQYF
TRBV7-2	NA	14	TRBJ2-7	TRBD2	TGTGCCAGCAGCGCAGCGGGGGGCTCCTACGAGCAGTACTTC	CASSAAGGSYEQYF
TRBV5-5	NA	17	TRBJ2-3	TRBD2	TGTGCCAGCAGCAAGGGACTAGCGGGGGCCCCCACAGATACGCAGTATTTT	CASSKGLAGAPTDTQYF
TRBV5-1	NA	12	TRBJ2-7	NA	TGCGCCAGCAGCATTCAGGGCTACGAGCAGTACTTC	CASSIQGYEQYF
TRBV7-6	few	13	TRBJ2-1	NA	TGTGCCAGCAGCGTCGACACCTACAATGAGCAGTTCTTC	CASSVDTYNEQFF
TRBV6-1	few	13	TRBJ1-1	NA	TGTGCCAGCAGGGTCCGGGAGAAAACTGAAGCTTTCTTT	CASRVREKTEAFF
TRBV6-6	NA	14	TRBJ1-3	TRBD1	TGTGCCACTCTGGACAGGGAGAGAGGAAACACCATATATTTT	CATLDRERGNTIYF
TRBV7-3	NA	15	TRBJ2-3	TRBD2	TGTGCCAGCAGTCCCGGGACTAGCGGATCAGATACGCAGTATTTT	CASSPGTSGSDTQYF
TRBV5-1	NA	15	TRBJ2-3	NA	TGCGCCAGCATGGGGAGCCCGGGCGGAGCAGATACGCAGTATTTT	CASMGSPGGADTQYF
TRBV5-6	NA	15	TRBJ2-7	NA	TGTGCCAGCAGCTTGCCCGGGGAGGCTGTATACGAGCAGTACTTC	CASSLPGEAVYEQYF
TRBV7-6	few	15	TRBJ2-2	NA	TGTGCCAGCAGCGGCCGGACTGGGAACACCGGGGAGCTGTTTTTT	CASSGRTGNTGELFF
TRBV27	NA	15	TRBJ2-5	NA	TGTGCCAGCAGTTTTCTCCGACCGGGGCAAGAGACCCAGTACTTC	CASSFLRPGQETQYF
TRBV18	NA	14	TRBJ2-7	NA	TGTGCCAGCTCACCACTACGGGGAAGGGACGAGCAGTACTTC	CASSPLRGRDEQYF
TRBV5-4	once	15	TRBJ2-2	NA	TGTGCCAGCAGCCTACTTCGGGGGTCGACCGGGGAGCTGTTTTTT	CASSLLRGSTGELFF
TRBV6-4	NA	16	TRBJ1-6	TRBD1	TGTGCCAGCAGCCGGACAGGGGGCTCCTATAATTCACCCCTCCACTTT	CASSRTGGSYNSPLHF